What follows describes a single T cell receptor beta chain. The sample is drawn from a study of multiple sclerosis patients with progressive multifocal leukoencephalopathy. Trimming shortened V by 1 base and J by 5 bases, and 12 bases separated the two germline ends. CDR1 is SGHTA and CDR2 is FQGNSA in the germline V gene. This CDR3 is 15 amino acids long. Indicated time point: before natalizumab initiation. Clones were sequenced by immunoSEQ multiplex PCR, and TCRdb holds only the in-frame ones, with some missing. The repertoire includes around 32,000 clones, 85% to 95% of them detected once, and about 1.8% sits in the top ten.

Material: PBMCs. The chain uses TRBV7-2 and TRBJ1-3; maybe TRBD1 (5 bases). The origin of this receptor is a man aged 25 to 40 with multiple sclerosis. This CDR3 is CASSLVGTSRNTIYF. The CDR3 DNA sequence: TGTGCCAGCAGCTTAGTAGGGACGTCGAGAAACACCATATATTTT.